This T cell receptor beta chain was captured by sequencing in a study of blood T cell repertoires in COVID-19. Study background: Sample material is recorded as cDNA or gDNA derived from T cells, B-cell-depleted T cells, or PBMCs.

With V trimmed by 3 bases and J by 3 bases, 0 bases remained unmatched. Germline CDR1 KGHSH, CDR2 LQKENI. There are 13 residues in the CDR3. TCRdb's copy holds only in-frame clones and misses some; the assay was immunoSEQ multiplex PCR. The table has about 83,000 clones, around three quarters seen once. The receptor was isolated from a woman aged 80 or older with active or convalescent COVID-19. The sample taken for sequencing was peripheral blood. The chain has TRBV18 and TRBJ1-2, with 8 nucleotides matching TRBD1. CDR3 nucleotides: TGTGCCAGCTCACCGGGACAGGACTATGGCTACACCTTC. Translation gives CASSPGQDYGYTF.